Each of the 16 T cell receptor beta chains below was sequenced from the same sample in a study of immune evolution from preneoplasia to lung adenocarcinoma. Only in-frame clones appear in the TCRdb table, and some are missing; sequencing was by immunoSEQ multiplex PCR. The sample lists approximately 4,000 clones, 86% occurring once. Sequencing was performed on FFPE minimally invasive lung adenocarcinoma tissue. The source is a donor older than 65 with lung adenocarcinoma.

As DNA, the CDR3 is TGTGCCAGCAGTGACGGAGGGGACCACAATGAGCAGTTCTTC. Amino acid sequence: CASSDGGDHNEQFF. The chain carries TRBV6-4 and TRBJ2-1; perhaps TRBD2 as D (6 bases). The germline CDR1 and CDR2 sequences are MRHNA and SNTAGT. With 2 bases removed from V and 5 bases from J, the gap between germline ends came to 10 bases. This CDR3 has 14 residues.

This clone was observed a single time. This chain connects TRBV5-1 to TRBJ2-7; tentative D call: TRBD1 (6 bases). The V gene lost 4 bases and the J gene lost 6 bases, with 17 bases spanning the gap. The CDR3 is 14 residues long. CDR1 and CDR2 (germline): SGHRS, YFSETQ. This chain's CDR3 is CASSEWSGAVEQYF. The CDR3 DNA reads TGCGCCAGCAGCGAGTGGTCAGGGGCGGTCGAGCAGTACTTC.

CDR3 sequence reads: CASTLSGTRQETQYF. The CDR3 nucleotides read TGTGCCAGCACTCTAAGCGGGACTAGACAAGAGACCCAGTACTTC. This sequence joins TRBV6-1 and TRBJ2-5; 8 nucleotides match TRBD2. Germline-derived CDR1 and CDR2 are MNHNS and SASEGT. Trimming removed 7 bases from V and 2 bases from J; junction bases left unmatched: 9. The CDR3 extends over 15 amino acids.

The chain employs TRBV7-8 and TRBJ2-1; 9 bases align to TRBD2. Trimming at V came to 5 bases and at J to 8 bases, leaving 13 bases not matched to a gene. Germline V gene data show CDR1 as SGHVS and CDR2 as FQNEAQ. This CDR3 has 16 amino acids. Here the CDR3 DNA reads TGTGCCAGCAGCCTAAGATTAGCGGGAGAAGTCGATGAGCAGTTCTTC. Its protein is CASSLRLAGEVDEQFF.

The chain uses TRBV7-9 and TRBJ2-1, with D possibly TRBD2 on 6 matching bases. CDR1 is SEHNR, CDR2 FQNEAQ, per germline (reference sequence). Trimming removed 6 bases from V and 5 bases from J, with 14 bases in between. This CDR3 is built from 14 residues. The CDR3 is CASRGLGGDNEQFF. CDR3 DNA: TGTGCCAGCAGAGGACTCGGCGGGGACAATGAGCAGTTCTTC.

This clone was detected only a few times. The CDR3, as DNA: TGCAGCGTTGGCCGTCGGGTAGCTAACTATGGCTACACCTTC. Translating it yields CSVGRRVANYGYTF. This chain joins TRBV29-1 and TRBJ1-2; no firm D call. V dropped 4 bases and J dropped 0 bases, with 12 bases sitting between them. The germline V gene encodes CDR1 SQVTM and CDR2 ANQGSEA. CDR3 length equals 14 residues.

This rearrangement joins TRBV10-3 to TRBJ2-5; D not certain. V lost 3 bases to trimming and J lost 5 bases, with 4 bases between them. CDR1 is ENHRY, CDR2 SYGVKD, per germline. This CDR3 contains 11 residues. The CDR3 region is CAISETETQYF. CDR3 bases: TGTGCCATCAGTGAAACGGAGACCCAGTACTTC.

This chain links TRBV30 with TRBJ2-5; D uncertain. CDR3 length: 11 residues. The germline CDR1 and CDR2 sequences are GTSNPN and SVGIG (reference sequence). The CDR3 DNA reads as TGTGCTCTCGGGCTCCAAGAGACCCAGTACTTC. Translated: CALGLQETQYF.

This rearrangement joins TRBV4-3 to TRBJ2-7; 12 bases fit TRBD2. Unmatched junction bases numbered 10, after V lost 4 bases and J lost 9 bases. The germline V gene has CDR1 LGHNA and CDR2 YSLEER. The CDR3 length is 15 residues. CDR3 residues: CASSLTGLAGGRQYF. The CDR3 DNA follows: TGCGCCAGCAGCCTTACCGGGCTAGCGGGAGGGAGGCAGTACTTC.

The chain couples TRBV7-3 to TRBJ1-1, with TRBD1 as a possible D gene (6 bases). Trimming took off 1 base at V and 4 bases at J, with 7 bases between the two ends. CDR1 is SGHTA, CDR2 FQGTGA, per germline. The CDR3 contains 13 residues. The CDR3 DNA sequence: TGTGCCAGCAGCTTAAAACAGGGCACTGAAGCTTTCTTT. This codes for CASSLKQGTEAFF.

This chain joins TRBV15 and TRBJ1-5; unclear D gene. The germline V gene encodes CDR1 LNHNV and CDR2 YYDKDF (reference sequence). The V end was cut by 6 bases, the J end by 2 bases, with 26 bases between. The CDR3 extends over 19 amino acids. The CDR3 sequence is CATRDYNPTESSGNQPQHF. CDR3 in DNA: TGTGCCACCAGGGACTATAACCCGACGGAGTCCAGTGGCAATCAGCCCCAGCATTTT.

The genes are TRBV13 and TRBJ2-1; weak D call: TRBD1 (6 bases). V was cut by 2 bases and J by 9 bases, with 17 bases left in between. The CDR3 totals 15 residues. Germline V lookup: CDR1 PRHDT, CDR2 FYEKMQ (reference sequence). The CDR3 region is CASSLSGAPGVEQFF. CDR3 DNA: TGTGCCAGCAGCTTATCAGGGGCCCCTGGGGTTGAGCAGTTCTTC.

The chain carries TRBV7-2 and TRBJ2-3, with D unclear. V was trimmed by 6 bases and J by 4 bases, leaving 11 bases between them. Germline V gene lookup returns CDR1 SGHTA and CDR2 FQGNSA. The length of the CDR3 is 13 residues. CDR3 sequence: CASSPRTSDTQYF. The CDR3 DNA reads TGTGCCAGCAGTCCCCGGACCTCAGATACGCAGTATTTT.

This chain joins TRBV6-5 and TRBJ2-6; D perhaps matches TRBD1 (5 bases). V was shortened by 2 bases and J by 2 bases, with 7 bases between the two germline ends. This CDR3 has 15 residues. Germline loops: CDR1 MNHEY, CDR2 SVGAGI. The CDR3 region is CASSYGAPGANVLTF. In nucleotides, the CDR3 is TGTGCCAGCAGTTACGGGGCTCCTGGGGCCAACGTCCTGACTTTC.

V gene TRBV14 combines with J gene TRBJ2-2; D remains ambiguous. The ends were cut back, 0 bases at V and 7 bases at J, with 6 bases in the middle. Germline CDR1 is SGHDN and CDR2 is FVKESK. The CDR3 totals 13 residues. In DNA form, the CDR3 reads TGTGCCAGCAGCCAAGACGGTAGCGGGGAGCTGTTTTTT. Protein sequence: CASSQDGSGELFF.

The chain links TRBV6-5 to TRBJ1-2; D is unclear. The CDR3 runs 14 residues. Between the trimmed V and J ends, which lost 0 bases and 8 bases, there was a span of 13 bases. CDR1 is MNHEY, CDR2 SVGAGI, per germline. The CDR3, as DNA: TGTGCCAGCAGTTACTCGCCCCAAACCTACGGCTACACCTTC. Encoded protein: CASSYSPQTYGYTF.